The count of the clone carrying this TCR beta chain is one. Survey-level immunoSEQ sequencing profiled the TCR beta repertoire. Profiling relied on immunoSEQ multiplex PCR, and the TCRdb table lists in-frame clones only, not all of them. This table has about 50,000 clones, approximately 93% appearing once. The TCR sequence derives from a man aged 40-55 years with rheumatoid arthritis. The source material was PBMCs.

The CDR3 DNA reads TGTGCCAGCAGTTTGGGACAGATGGCCGGGGAGCTGTTTTTT. Its protein product is CASSLGQMAGELFF. The V call is TRBV27, the J call TRBJ2-2; 7 bases fit TRBD1. The CDR3 has 14 amino acids. The V gene end was trimmed by 3 bases and the J gene end by 6 bases; junction bases not matched to a gene: 4. Germline assignment: CDR1 MNHEY and CDR2 SMNVEV (reference sequence).